These 21 T cell receptor beta chains share one sample of origin, sequenced in a study of blood T cell repertoires in COVID-19. Here immunoSEQ multiplex PCR was the method, and the copy in TCRdb shows in-frame clones only, minus some. Found here are 80,000 to 95,000 clones, about 71% of them singletons; the top ten hold about 4.2%. Sequencing input: peripheral blood. The receptors stem from a woman aged 45-65 years with acute or convalescent COVID-19.

J is TRBJ1-5 and V is TRBV28; maybe TRBD1 (5 bases). The V end was cut by 5 bases, the J end by 2 bases, with 13 bases between. In germline, CDR1 is MDHEN, CDR2 SYDVKM. The CDR3 contains 15 residues. The CDR3 DNA is TGTGCCAGCAGTCTCCGGGCCAGGGGCAATCAGCCCCAGCATTTT. This codes for CASSLRARGNQPQHF.

The chain uses TRBV27 and TRBJ2-5; maybe TRBD1 (5 bases). Germline CDR1 is MNHEY and CDR2 is SMNVEV (reference sequence). V lost 6 bases and J 2 bases, leaving 13 bases between the germline ends. The CDR3 runs to 14 residues. The CDR3 region has the DNA TGTGCCAGCAGCTCAGGAAGGGGTCAAGAGACCCAGTACTTC. Amino acid sequence: CASSSGRGQETQYF.

The V gene is TRBV6-2 or TRBV6-3, the J gene TRBJ1-5; TRBD1 matches at 11 bases. This CDR3 comprises 17 residues. V was clipped by 0 bases and J by 6 bases; unmatched bases: 7. Per the germline V gene, CDR1 is MNHEY and CDR2 is SVGEGT. CDR3 in amino acids: CASSYSPGTGGAQPQHF. The DNA of the CDR3 is TGTGCCAGCAGTTACTCGCCCGGGACAGGGGGTGCTCAGCCCCAGCATTTT.

V usage is TRBV4-1 and J usage is TRBJ1-6; no clear D gene. CDR3 length equals 15 residues. Trimming took off 4 bases at V and 6 bases at J, with 13 bases between the two ends. Germline CDR1 MGHRA, CDR2 YSYEKL. The CDR3 loop reads CASSPPEPSNSPLHF. The CDR3 nucleotides are TGCGCCAGCAGCCCCCCAGAACCTAGTAATTCACCCCTCCACTTT.

The chain uses TRBV6-5 and TRBJ2-7, with TRBD2 as a possible D gene (6 bases). CDR3 size: 13 residues. V lost 5 bases to trimming and J lost 5 bases, with 13 bases between them. Germline V gene sequence: CDR1 MNHEY, CDR2 SVGAGI. The DNA of the CDR3 is TGTGCCAGCAGTCAATCTAGCGCCCACGAGCAGTACTTC. Protein sequence: CASSQSSAHEQYF.

The chain has TRBV27 and TRBJ2-5; TRBD2 aligns across 7 bases. The germline gives CDR1 MNHEY, CDR2 SMNVEV (reference sequence). The CDR3 loop spans 13 amino acids. V lost 6 bases to trimming and J lost 6 bases; unmatched junction nucleotides: 7. The CDR3 sequence is CASRPAGKKTQYF. The CDR3 region has the DNA TGTGCCAGCAGGCCAGCGGGAAAAAAGACCCAGTACTTC.

Only a few counts were recorded for this clone. J is TRBJ1-2 and V is TRBV24-1, with a tentative D call TRBD1 (5 bases). Germline V gene sequence: CDR1 KGHDR, CDR2 SFDVKD. V was shortened by 0 bases and J by 7 bases, with 8 bases between the two germline ends. This CDR3 spans 13 amino acids. CDR3 amino acids: CATSDLRDSGYTF. DNA for the CDR3: TGTGCCACCAGTGATTTGCGCGACAGTGGCTACACCTTC.

The V gene is TRBV20-1, the J gene TRBJ1-1, with D uncertain. The CDR3 spans 11 residues. The germline V gene encodes CDR1 DFQATT and CDR2 SNEGSKA (reference sequence). V was clipped by 3 bases and J by 8 bases, with 10 bases between them. CDR3 sequence (DNA): TGCAGTGCTAGCCCTAAGAAGGAAGCTTTCTTT. Translating it yields CSASPKKEAFF.

The chain employs TRBV12-2 and TRBJ1-2; the table assigns TRBD1, which was not confirmed against the DNA. TRBV12-2 is assigned pseudogene status. There are 15 residues in the CDR3. In DNA form, the CDR3 reads TGTGCAAGTCGCTTAGAAAGGGGGCCCTTCTATGGCTACACCTTC. Protein: CASRLERGPFYGYTF.

This clone came up once. V is TRBV20-1 and J is TRBJ2-7; 7 nucleotides agree with TRBD1. The V and J ends lost 7 bases and 2 bases, in that order; junction bases with no gene match: 2. Germline loops: CDR1 DFQATT, CDR2 SNEGSKA (reference sequence). The CDR3 extends over 11 amino acids. This CDR3 reads CSDQGAYEQYF. CDR3 nucleotide sequence: TGCAGTGACCAGGGGGCCTACGAGCAGTACTTC.

The chain carries TRBV7-9 and TRBJ2-1; 8 bases line up with TRBD2. V shed 4 bases and J 1 base; nucleotides not matched to a gene: 3. CDR3 size: 15 residues. CDR1 is SEHNR, CDR2 FQNEAQ, per germline (reference sequence). The CDR3 protein is CASSSKRGSYNEQFF. For the CDR3, the DNA is TGTGCCAGCAGCTCGAAGCGGGGGTCCTACAATGAGCAGTTCTTC.

This rearrangement joins TRBV9 to TRBJ2-2; TRBD1 matches at 7 bases. The CDR3 length is 20 residues. Losses at the gene ends were 4 bases for V and 0 bases for J; bases not matched to a gene: 18. Germline values: CDR1 SGDLS, CDR2 YYNGEE. The CDR3 nucleotides are TGTGCCAGCAGCAAAAACCAAGGGACAGCGACGGACCCGAACACCGGGGAGCTGTTTTTT. Protein: CASSKNQGTATDPNTGELFF.

In this sample, this clone turned up a few times. This chain links TRBV19 with TRBJ1-1; D gene unclear. Per germline, CDR1 LNHDA and CDR2 SQIVND (reference sequence). The V end lost 7 bases, the J end lost 5 bases, and 14 bases lay between the germline ends. This CDR3 has 13 residues. The CDR3 here is CASIDAGRTEAFF. The CDR3 bases are TGTGCCAGTATAGATGCAGGCCGTACTGAAGCTTTCTTT.

This clone was found a few times. This sequence joins TRBV2 and TRBJ1-5; D is possibly TRBD1 (5 bases). The CDR3 spans 16 residues. The V gene's germline CDR1 is SNHLY and CDR2 FYNNEI. V was pared by 3 bases and J by 7 bases, with 19 bases between. CDR3 amino acids: CASSELPPGGGQPQHF. CDR3 DNA: TGTGCCAGCAGTGAGCTACCCCCGGGTGGGGGGCAGCCCCAGCATTTT.

Here the CDR3 DNA reads TGTGCCAGCAGTTTTTTACAGGGGAATTCACCCCTCCACTTT. This codes for CASSFLQGNSPLHF. The chain employs TRBV27 and TRBJ1-6; 7 bases fit TRBD1. CDR1 and CDR2 (germline): MNHEY, SMNVEV (reference sequence). The CDR3 consists of 14 residues. J gave up 7 bases and V 3 bases, and 3 bases lay outside the gene matches.

This chain connects TRBV5-6 to TRBJ1-1; 9 bases are a match to TRBD1. CDR1 and CDR2 (germline): SGHDT, YYEEEE. V lost 4 bases, J lost 5 bases, and 3 bases stayed unmatched. This CDR3 contains 13 residues. DNA of the CDR3: TGTGCCAGCAGCCTAGACAGGGGGACTGAAGCTTTCTTT. Translation: CASSLDRGTEAFF.

This clone occurred a few times. CDR3 nucleotides: TGTGCCAGCAGCTTCGTTGACGGGAGATATAGCAATCAGCCCCAGCATTTT. Amino acid sequence: CASSFVDGRYSNQPQHF. The J gene is TRBJ1-5, the V gene TRBV7-2; D not certain. V shed 3 bases and J shed 0 bases, with 15 bases lying between them. Per the germline V gene, CDR1 is SGHTA and CDR2 is FQGNSA. The CDR3 is 17 amino acids.

The V call is TRBV4-2, the J call TRBJ1-1, with TRBD1 matching over 8 bases. The CDR3 spans 15 residues. CDR1 and CDR2 (germline): LGHNA, YNFKEQ. The ends lost 3 bases at V and 2 bases at J; junction bases unmatched: 5. CDR3 bases: TGTGCCAGCAGCCAGGAGGGACAGGCCAACACTGAAGCTTTCTTT. As protein: CASSQEGQANTEAFF.

This rearrangement joins TRBV6-5 to TRBJ1-2; weak D call: TRBD1 (5 bases). V lost 2 bases and J 2 bases, leaving 15 bases between the germline ends. The CDR3 totals 16 residues. CDR1 MNHEY and CDR2 SVGAGI come from the germline V gene. The CDR3 bases are TGTGCCAGCAGTTACCCTCAACGGACAAGGAACTATGGCTACACCTTC. It translates to CASSYPQRTRNYGYTF.

The sample holds one count of this clone. The chain uses TRBV28 and TRBJ1-2; 7 bases map to TRBD1. Trimming took 5 bases from V and 0 from J; bases not matched to a gene: 6. The germline V gene has CDR1 MDHEN and CDR2 SYDVKM. The CDR3 has 15 residues. The CDR3 nucleotides read TGTGCCAGCAGTGTCCTCGGGACAGCTAACTATGGCTACACCTTC. Translated: CASSVLGTANYGYTF.

The CDR3 bases are TGTGCCAGCAGCCCAGGTACAGGGGGGATCCAAGAGACCCAGTACTTC. Its translation is CASSPGTGGIQETQYF. V is TRBV5-4 and J is TRBJ2-5; 8 positions agree with TRBD1. Germline V gives CDR1 SGHNT, CDR2 YYREEE (reference sequence). Unmatched junction bases numbered 9, after V lost 4 bases and J lost 1 base. The CDR3 is 16 residues long.